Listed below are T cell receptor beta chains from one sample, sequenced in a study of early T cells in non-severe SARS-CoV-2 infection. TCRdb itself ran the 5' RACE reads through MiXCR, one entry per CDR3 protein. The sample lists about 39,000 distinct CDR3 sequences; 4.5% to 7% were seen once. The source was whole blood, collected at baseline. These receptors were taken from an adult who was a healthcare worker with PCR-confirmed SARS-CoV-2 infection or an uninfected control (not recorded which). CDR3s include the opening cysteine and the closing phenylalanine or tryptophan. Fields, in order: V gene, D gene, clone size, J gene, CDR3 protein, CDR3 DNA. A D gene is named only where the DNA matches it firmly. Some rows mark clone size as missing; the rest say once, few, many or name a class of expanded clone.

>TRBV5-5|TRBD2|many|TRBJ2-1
CASSLGLAASYNEQFF
TGTGCCAGCAGCTTGGGACTAGCGGCCTCCTACAATGAGCAGTTCTTC
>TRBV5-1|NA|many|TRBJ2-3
CASSWDPLRYTQYF
TGCGCCAGCAGCTGGGATCCCTTAAGATATACGCAGTATTTT
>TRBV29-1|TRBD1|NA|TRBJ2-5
CSVGDRGSAETQYF
TGCAGCGTTGGGGACAGGGGGTCGGCAGAGACCCAGTACTTC
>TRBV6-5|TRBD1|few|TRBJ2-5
CASSYATGGFATQYF
TGTGCCAGCAGTTATGCGACAGGGGGCTTTGCGACCCAGTACTTC
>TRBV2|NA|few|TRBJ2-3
CASGTRPPDTQYF
TGTGCCAGCGGGACCCGACCCCCGGATACGCAGTATTTT
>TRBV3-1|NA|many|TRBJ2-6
CASSQHGSGANVLTF
TGTGCCAGCAGCCAGCACGGCTCTGGGGCCAACGTCCTGACTTTC
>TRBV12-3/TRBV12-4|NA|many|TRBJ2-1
CASSQGWREEGENEQFF
TGTGCCAGCAGTCAGGGGTGGAGGGAGGAGGGGGAGAATGAGCAGTTCTTC
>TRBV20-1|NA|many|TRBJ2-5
CSAERQEAQYF
TGCAGTGCTGAACGACAAGAGGCCCAGTACTTC
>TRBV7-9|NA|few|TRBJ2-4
CASSNNGRRDIQYF
TGTGCCAGCAGCAATAACGGACGGCGGGACATTCAGTACTTC
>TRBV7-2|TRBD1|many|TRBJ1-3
CASSWTGEVSGNTIYF
TGTGCCAGCAGCTGGACAGGGGAGGTCTCTGGAAACACCATATATTTT
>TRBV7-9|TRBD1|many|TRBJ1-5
CASSSTGQGIQPQHF
TGTGCCAGCAGCTCGACGGGACAGGGGATTCAGCCCCAGCATTTT
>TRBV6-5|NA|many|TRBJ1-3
CASSTSLSGNTIYF
TGTGCCAGCAGTACATCTCTCTCTGGAAACACCATATATTTT
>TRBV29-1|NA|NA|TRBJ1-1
CSVARPRSEAFF
TGCAGCGTTGCACGCCCGAGGAGCGAAGCTTTCTTT
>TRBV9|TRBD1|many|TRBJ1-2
CASSVTDREHGYTF
TGTGCCAGCAGCGTAACAGACAGGGAACATGGCTACACCTTC
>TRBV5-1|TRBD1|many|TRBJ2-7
CASSGVWDSPSYEQYF
TGCGCCAGCAGCGGGGTTTGGGACAGCCCTTCCTACGAGCAGTACTTC
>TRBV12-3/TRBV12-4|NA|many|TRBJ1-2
CASSLRTRNGYTF
TGTGCCAGCAGTTTAAGGACACGAAATGGCTACACCTTC